The 6 T cell receptor beta chains below all came from one sample that was sequenced in a study of tumor-infiltrating lymphocytes in localized non-small cell lung cancer. The repertoire was sequenced with immunoSEQ multiplex PCR; TCRdb's copy has only in-frame clones and lacks some. The sample has roughly 15,000 clones; 65% to 75% are singletons. The material sequenced was lung tumor tissue. These receptors were collected from a human donor with non-small cell lung cancer.

This clone was observed once. The rearrangement joins TRBV10-2 to TRBJ1-4, with 8 bases fitting TRBD1. Germline V gives CDR1 WSHSY, CDR2 SAAADI. CDR3 length: 14 amino acids. The V gene end was trimmed by 9 bases and the J gene end by 7 bases; junction bases not matched to a gene: 10. CDR3 DNA: TGCGCCAGTTCAAACGGACAGGGTGGTGAAAAACTGTTTTTT. This gives the protein CASSNGQGGEKLFF.

The genes are TRBV5-8 and TRBJ2-1, with D maybe TRBD1 (6 bases). CDR1 is SGHTS, CDR2 YDEGEE, per germline. The CDR3 has 16 residues. V lost 9 bases to trimming and J lost 2 bases, with 21 bases between them. The chain's CDR3 is CAKRTVLASPYNEQFF. The CDR3 nucleotides read TGTGCCAAGAGGACAGTGCTAGCTTCGCCCTACAATGAGCAGTTCTTC.

This chain links TRBV19 with TRBJ1-2, with D unresolved. Trimming removed 1 base at V and 8 bases at J, with 17 bases between. Per germline, CDR1 LNHDA and CDR2 SQIVND (reference sequence). This CDR3 is 15 amino acids long. The CDR3 nucleotides are TGTGCCAGTAGTATAGGTAACAGTGCCCTGGGGGGCTACACCTTC. Translated: CASSIGNSALGGYTF. The complete variable domain, with remaining parts taken from reference TRBV19 and TRBJ1-2, reads DGGITQSPKYLFRKEGQNVTLSCEQNLNHDAMYWYRQDPGQGLRLIYYSQIVNDFQKGDIAEGYSVSREKKESFPLTVTSAQKNPTAFYLCASSIGNSALGGYTFGSGTRLTVV.

The rearrangement joins TRBV27 to TRBJ2-7, with no clear D. This CDR3 contains 14 residues. The germline V gene has CDR1 MNHEY and CDR2 SMNVEV (reference sequence). Trimming shortened V by 2 bases and J by 0 bases, and 8 bases separated the two germline ends. The CDR3 loop reads CASSLRQSSYEQYF. CDR3 sequence (DNA): TGTGCCAGCAGTTTACGGCAGAGCTCCTACGAGCAGTACTTC.

This clone was found a few times. The chain is built from TRBV30 and TRBJ2-3, with 7 bases matching TRBD2. CDR1 is GTSNPN, CDR2 SVGIG, per germline (reference sequence). This CDR3 region has 13 residues. Trimming took 4 bases from V and 3 from J; bases not matched to a gene: 4. The CDR3 DNA follows: TGTGCCTGGACACTAGCGATAACAGATACGCAGTATTTT. Translated, it gives CAWTLAITDTQYF.

This clone was found a few times. The rearrangement joins TRBV7-9 to TRBJ1-4; TRBD1 might be the D (5 bases). With 1 base removed from V and 8 bases from J, the gap between germline ends came to 11 bases. This CDR3 is built from 14 residues. The germline CDR1 and CDR2 sequences are SEHNR and FQNEAQ (reference sequence). The CDR3 nucleotides read TGTGCCAGCAGCTTAGGAGGGGACTGGGAAAAACTGTTTTTT. Translating it yields CASSLGGDWEKLFF.